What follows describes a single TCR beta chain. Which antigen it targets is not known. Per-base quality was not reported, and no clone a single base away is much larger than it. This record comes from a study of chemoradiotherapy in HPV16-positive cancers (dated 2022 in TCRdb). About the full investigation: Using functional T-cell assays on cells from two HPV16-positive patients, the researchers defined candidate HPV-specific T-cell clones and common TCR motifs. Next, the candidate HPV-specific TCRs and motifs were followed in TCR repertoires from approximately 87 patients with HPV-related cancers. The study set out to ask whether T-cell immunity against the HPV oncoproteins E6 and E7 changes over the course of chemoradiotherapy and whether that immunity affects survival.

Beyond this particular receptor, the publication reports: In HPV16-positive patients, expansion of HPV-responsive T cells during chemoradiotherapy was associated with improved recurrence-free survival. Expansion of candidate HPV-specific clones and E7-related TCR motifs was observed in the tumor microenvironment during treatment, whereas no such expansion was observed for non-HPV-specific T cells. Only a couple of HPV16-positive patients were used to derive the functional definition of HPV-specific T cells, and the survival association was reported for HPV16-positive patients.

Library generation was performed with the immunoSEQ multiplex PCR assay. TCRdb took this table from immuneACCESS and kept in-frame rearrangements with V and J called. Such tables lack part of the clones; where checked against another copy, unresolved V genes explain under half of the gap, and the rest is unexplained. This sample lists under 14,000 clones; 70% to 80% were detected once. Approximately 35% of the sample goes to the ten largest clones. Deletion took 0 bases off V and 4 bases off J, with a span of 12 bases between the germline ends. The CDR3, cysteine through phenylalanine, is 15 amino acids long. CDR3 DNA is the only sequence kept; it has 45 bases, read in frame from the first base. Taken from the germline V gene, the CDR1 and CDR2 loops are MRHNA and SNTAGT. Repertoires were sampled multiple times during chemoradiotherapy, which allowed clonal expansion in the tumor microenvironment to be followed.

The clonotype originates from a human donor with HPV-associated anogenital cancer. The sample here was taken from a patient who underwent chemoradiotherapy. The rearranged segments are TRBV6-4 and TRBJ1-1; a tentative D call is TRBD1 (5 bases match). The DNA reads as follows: TGTGCCAGCAGTGACTCCCCGGGGGTTGCCACTGAAGCTTTCTTT. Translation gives CASSDSPGVATEAFF.